This T cell receptor beta chain is drawn from a study of shared clonotypes between healthy human individuals. The V gene end was trimmed by 1 base and the J gene end by 2 bases; junction bases not matched to a gene: 10. CDR1 is GTSNPN and CDR2 is SVGIG in the germline V gene (reference sequence). The CDR3 length is 16 residues. A CD45RA-negative memory subset and a CD45RA+ naive subset were separated from the CD4+ cells. As handled by the study authors: For the immunoSEQ data, sequences were junction-only without quality scores, so filtering differed. Sequencing was performed with immunoSEQ multiplex PCR; in TCRdb, only in-frame clones are kept and a portion is missing. The V and J calls and the clone size are those of that table, but D and trimming were determined from the DNA. The sample records 2,500,000 or so clones, roughly 93% being singletons.

The V and J genes are TRBV30 and TRBJ2-7; 8 bases line up with TRBD1. The sequencing input was naive CD4+ T cells from PBMCs. Subset denoted: CD45RA+ positively selected. This receptor was taken from a man aged 18 to 29 in good health. Some clones in this sample may be carry-over from other donors' samples. The CDR3 sequence is CAWSADGTGWAYEQYF. The CDR3 nucleotides are TGTGCCTGGAGTGCCGACGGGACAGGTTGGGCCTACGAGCAGTACTTC.